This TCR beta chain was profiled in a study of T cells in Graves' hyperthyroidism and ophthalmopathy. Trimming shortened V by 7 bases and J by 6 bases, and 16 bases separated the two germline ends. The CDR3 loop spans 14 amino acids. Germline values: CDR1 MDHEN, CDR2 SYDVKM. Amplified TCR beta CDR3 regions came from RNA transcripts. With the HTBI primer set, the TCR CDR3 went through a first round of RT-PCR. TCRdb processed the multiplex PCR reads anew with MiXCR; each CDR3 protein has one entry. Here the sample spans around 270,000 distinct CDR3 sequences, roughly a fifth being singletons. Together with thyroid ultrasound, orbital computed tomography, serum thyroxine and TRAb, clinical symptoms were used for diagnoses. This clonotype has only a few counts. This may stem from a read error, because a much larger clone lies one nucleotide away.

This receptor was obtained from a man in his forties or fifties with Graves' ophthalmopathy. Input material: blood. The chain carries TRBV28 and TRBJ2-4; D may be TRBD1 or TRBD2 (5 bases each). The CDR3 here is CASTAPKRGNIQYF. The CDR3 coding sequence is TGTGCCAGCACAGCCCCAAAGAGGGGAAACATTCAGTACTTC.